Listed here is a single T cell receptor beta chain. What it binds is unknown. The conserved phenylalanine or tryptophan normally closing the CDR3 is absent here, so this likely arose from a read error. The data derive from a study of CD8+CD57+ T cells in acquired aplastic anemia. Study background: Quantities of DNA derived from sorted CD4+ and CD8+ cells averaged 3.2 ug. CD4+ reads averaged roughly 9.9 million in healthy donors. Study results and caveats: It was found that fewer than 35 CD8+ CDR3 sequences were shared between patients and controls.

Trimming pared 5 bases from V and 7 bases from J, leaving 12 bases between. CDR1 SNHLY and CDR2 FYNNEI come from the germline V gene. The CDR3 runs to 13 residues. The template for TCR beta VDJ and CDR3 sequence profiling was genomic DNA. MiXCR, run by TCRdb on the reads, gives a single entry per CDR3 protein. The sample lists 200,000 to 250,000 distinct CDR3 sequences; 30% to 40% were seen once. The material sequenced was sorted CD4+, CD8+, or CD8+CD57+ T cells (not recorded which) from PBMCs. The rearrangement uses TRBV2 and TRBJ1-5; D possibly corresponds to TRBD1 (5 bases). The TCR was taken from a human donor in good health, serving as a control. The CDR3 loop is CASSNRFEQPQHS. CDR3 DNA: TGTGCCAGCAGTAACAGGTTTGAGCAGCCCCAGCATTCT.